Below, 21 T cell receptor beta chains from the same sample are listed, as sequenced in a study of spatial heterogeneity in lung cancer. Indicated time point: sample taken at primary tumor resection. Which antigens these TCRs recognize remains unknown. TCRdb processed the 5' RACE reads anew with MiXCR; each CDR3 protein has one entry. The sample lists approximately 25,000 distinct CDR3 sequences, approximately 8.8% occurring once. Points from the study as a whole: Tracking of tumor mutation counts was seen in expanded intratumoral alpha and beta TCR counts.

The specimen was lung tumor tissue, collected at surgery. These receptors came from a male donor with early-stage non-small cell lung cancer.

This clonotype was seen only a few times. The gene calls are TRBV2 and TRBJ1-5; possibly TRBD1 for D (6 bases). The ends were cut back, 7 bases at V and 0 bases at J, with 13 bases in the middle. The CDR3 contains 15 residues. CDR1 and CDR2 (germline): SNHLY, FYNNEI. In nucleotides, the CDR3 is TGTGCCAGCACCCCTACAGGGTTTAGCAATCAGCCCCAGCATTTT. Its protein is CASTPTGFSNQPQHF.

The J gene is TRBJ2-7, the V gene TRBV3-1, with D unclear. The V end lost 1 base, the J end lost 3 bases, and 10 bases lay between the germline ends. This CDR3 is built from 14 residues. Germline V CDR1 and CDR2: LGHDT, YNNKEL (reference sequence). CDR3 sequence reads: CASSQGTPGYEQYF. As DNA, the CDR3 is TGTGCCAGCAGCCAAGGGACCCCAGGCTACGAGCAGTACTTC.

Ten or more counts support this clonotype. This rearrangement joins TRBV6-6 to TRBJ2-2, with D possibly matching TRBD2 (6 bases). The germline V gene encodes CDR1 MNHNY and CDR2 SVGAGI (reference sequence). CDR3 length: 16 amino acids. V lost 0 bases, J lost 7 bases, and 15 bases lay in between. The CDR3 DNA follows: TGTGCCAGCAGTTACTCGACGACTAGGGGCGTCGGGGAGCTGTTTTTT. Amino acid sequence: CASSYSTTRGVGELFF.

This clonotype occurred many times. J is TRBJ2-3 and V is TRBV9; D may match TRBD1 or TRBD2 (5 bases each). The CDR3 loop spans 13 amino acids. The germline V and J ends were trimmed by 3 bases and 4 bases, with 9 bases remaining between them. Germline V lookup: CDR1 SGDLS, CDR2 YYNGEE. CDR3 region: CASSAGRSDTQYF. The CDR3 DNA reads TGTGCCAGCAGCGCGGGACGGTCAGATACGCAGTATTTT.

The CDR3 loop reads CASSTGQGAYEQYF. The CDR3 DNA sequence: TGTGCCAGCAGTACCGGACAGGGGGCCTACGAGCAGTACTTC. This chain connects TRBV6-5 to TRBJ2-7; 10 bases agree with TRBD1. Germline V gene lookup returns CDR1 MNHEY and CDR2 SVGAGI. V dropped 5 bases and J dropped 2; count of bases not matched to a gene: 3. The CDR3 extends over 14 amino acids.

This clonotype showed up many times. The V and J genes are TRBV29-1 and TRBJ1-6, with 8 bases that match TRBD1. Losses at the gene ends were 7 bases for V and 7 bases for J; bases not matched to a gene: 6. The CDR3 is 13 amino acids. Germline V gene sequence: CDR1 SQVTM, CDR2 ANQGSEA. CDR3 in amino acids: CSAVTGENSPLHF. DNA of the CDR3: TGCAGCGCTGTGACAGGGGAGAATTCACCCCTCCACTTT.

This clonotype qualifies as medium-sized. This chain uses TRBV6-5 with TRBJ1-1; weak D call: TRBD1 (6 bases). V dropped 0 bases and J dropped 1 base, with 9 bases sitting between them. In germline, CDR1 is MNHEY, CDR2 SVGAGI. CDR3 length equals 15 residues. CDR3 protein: CASSYSKQGNTEAFF. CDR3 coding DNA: TGTGCCAGCAGTTACTCGAAACAGGGGAACACTGAAGCTTTCTTT.

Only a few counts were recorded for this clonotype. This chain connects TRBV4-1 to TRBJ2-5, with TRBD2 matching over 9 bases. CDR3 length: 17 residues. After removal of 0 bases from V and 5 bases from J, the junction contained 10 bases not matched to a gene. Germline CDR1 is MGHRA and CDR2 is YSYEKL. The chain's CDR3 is CASSQEGLAGYGETQYF. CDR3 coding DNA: TGCGCCAGCAGCCAAGAGGGGCTAGCGGGGTATGGGGAGACCCAGTACTTC.

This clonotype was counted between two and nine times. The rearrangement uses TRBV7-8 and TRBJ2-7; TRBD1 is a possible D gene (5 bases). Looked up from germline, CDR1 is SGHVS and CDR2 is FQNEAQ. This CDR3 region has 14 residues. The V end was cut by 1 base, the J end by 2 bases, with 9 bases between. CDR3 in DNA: TGTGCCAGCAGCTTAGGGGGCAGTACCTACGAGCAGTACTTC. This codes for CASSLGGSTYEQYF.

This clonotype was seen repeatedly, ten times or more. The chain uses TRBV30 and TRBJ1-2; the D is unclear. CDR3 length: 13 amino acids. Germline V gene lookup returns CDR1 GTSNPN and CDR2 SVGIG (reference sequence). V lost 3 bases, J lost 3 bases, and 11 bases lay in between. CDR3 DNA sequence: TGTGCCTGGAGCTACTCCAACTACTATGGCTACACCTTC. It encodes CAWSYSNYYGYTF.

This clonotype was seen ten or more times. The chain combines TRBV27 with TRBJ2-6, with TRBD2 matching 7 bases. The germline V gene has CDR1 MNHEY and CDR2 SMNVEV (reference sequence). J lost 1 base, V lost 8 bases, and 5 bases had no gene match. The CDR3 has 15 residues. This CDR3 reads CASSGGVSGANVLTF. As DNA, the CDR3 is TGTGCCAGCTCTGGGGGGGTGTCTGGGGCCAACGTCCTGACTTTC.

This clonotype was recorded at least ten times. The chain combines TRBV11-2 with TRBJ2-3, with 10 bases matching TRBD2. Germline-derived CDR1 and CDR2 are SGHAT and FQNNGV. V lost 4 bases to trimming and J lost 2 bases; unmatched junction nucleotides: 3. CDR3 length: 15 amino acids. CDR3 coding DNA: TGTGCCAGCAGCTCTAGCGGGAGTGACACAGATACGCAGTATTTT. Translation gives CASSSSGSDTDTQYF.

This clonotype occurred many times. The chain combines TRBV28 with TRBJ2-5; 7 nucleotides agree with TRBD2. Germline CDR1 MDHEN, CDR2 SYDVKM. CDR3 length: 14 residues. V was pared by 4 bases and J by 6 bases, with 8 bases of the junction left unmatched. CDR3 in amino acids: CASSSQGGPQTQYF. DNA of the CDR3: TGTGCCAGCAGTTCCCAGGGAGGGCCACAGACCCAGTACTTC.

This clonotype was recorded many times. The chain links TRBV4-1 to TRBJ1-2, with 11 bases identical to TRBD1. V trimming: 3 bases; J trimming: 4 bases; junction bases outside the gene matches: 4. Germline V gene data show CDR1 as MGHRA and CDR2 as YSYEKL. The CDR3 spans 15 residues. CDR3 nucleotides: TGCGCCAGCAGCCATCCCGGGACAGGGGGCTATGGCTACACCTTC. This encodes CASSHPGTGGYGYTF.

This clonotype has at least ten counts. The CDR3 loop reads CASSSGTGELFF. CDR3 coding DNA: TGTGCCAGCAGTAGCGGGACCGGGGAGCTGTTTTTT. This chain joins TRBV2 and TRBJ2-2; D perhaps matches TRBD2 (6 bases). With 5 bases removed from V and 5 bases from J, the gap between germline ends came to 6 bases. The CDR3 is made up of 12 amino acids. From germline, CDR1 is SNHLY and CDR2 FYNNEI.

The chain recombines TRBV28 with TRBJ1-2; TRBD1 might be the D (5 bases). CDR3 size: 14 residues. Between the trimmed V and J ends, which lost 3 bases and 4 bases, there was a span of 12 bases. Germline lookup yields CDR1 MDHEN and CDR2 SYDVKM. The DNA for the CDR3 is TGTGCCAGCAGTTTGAGTGTCGGGGGCTATGGCTACACCTTC. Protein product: CASSLSVGGYGYTF.

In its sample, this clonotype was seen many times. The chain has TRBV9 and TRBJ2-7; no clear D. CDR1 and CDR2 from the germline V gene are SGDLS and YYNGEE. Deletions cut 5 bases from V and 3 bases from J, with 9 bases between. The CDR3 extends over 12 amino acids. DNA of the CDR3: TGTGCCAGCAGTCCAGGCTACTACGAGCAGTACTTC. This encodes CASSPGYYEQYF.

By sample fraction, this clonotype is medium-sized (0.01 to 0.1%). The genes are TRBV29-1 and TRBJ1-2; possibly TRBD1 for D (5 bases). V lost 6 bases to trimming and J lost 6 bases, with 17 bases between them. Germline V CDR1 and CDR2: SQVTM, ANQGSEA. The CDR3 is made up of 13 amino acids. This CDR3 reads CSVADSLGHGYTF. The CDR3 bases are TGCAGCGTCGCCGACAGTCTAGGGCATGGCTACACCTTC.

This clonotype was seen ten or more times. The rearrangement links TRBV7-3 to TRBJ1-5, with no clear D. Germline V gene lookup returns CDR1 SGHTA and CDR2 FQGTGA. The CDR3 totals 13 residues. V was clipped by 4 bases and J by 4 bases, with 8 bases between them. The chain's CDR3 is CASSSTPNQPQHF. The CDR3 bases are TGTGCCAGCAGCTCTACACCGAATCAGCCCCAGCATTTT.

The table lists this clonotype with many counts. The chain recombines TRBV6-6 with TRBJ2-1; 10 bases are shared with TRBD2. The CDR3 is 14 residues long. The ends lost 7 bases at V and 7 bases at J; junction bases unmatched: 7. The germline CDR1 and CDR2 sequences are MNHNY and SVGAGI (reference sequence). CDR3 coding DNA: TGTGCCAGCAAAGCCAGCGGGGGGGCGAATGAGCAGTTCTTC. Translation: CASKASGGANEQFF.

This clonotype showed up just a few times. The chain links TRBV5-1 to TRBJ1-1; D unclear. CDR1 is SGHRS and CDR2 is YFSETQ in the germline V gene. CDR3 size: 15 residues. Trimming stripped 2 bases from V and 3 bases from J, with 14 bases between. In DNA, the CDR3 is TGCGCCAGCAGCTTTAGTGGCCCCGGGGACACTGAAGCTTTCTTT. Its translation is CASSFSGPGDTEAFF.